A single sample is the source of the 24 T cell receptor beta chains below, sequenced in a study of T cell changes during pregnancy in multiple sclerosis. Method: immunoSEQ multiplex PCR; TCRdb's copy keeps in-frame clones and lacks some. The sample lists 40,000 to 45,000 clones, more than 80% occurring once. Sequenced here: CD4+ T cells from peripheral blood mononuclear cells, sampled before pregnancy. These receptors were obtained from a female donor with multiple sclerosis, enrolled in a pregnancy study.

This sequence joins TRBV5-4 and TRBJ1-5; D is unclear. Germline loops: CDR1 SGHNT, CDR2 YYREEE (reference sequence). The CDR3 consists of 13 residues. The V and J ends lost 2 bases and 7 bases respectively, with 10 bases between them. The CDR3 nucleotides are TGTGCCAGCAGCTTCGGTCGCGAGCAGCCCCAGCATTTT. The encoded protein is CASSFGREQPQHF.

The chain is built from TRBV9 and TRBJ2-1; maybe TRBD1 (6 bases). The CDR3 is 17 residues long. Germline values: CDR1 SGDLS, CDR2 YYNGEE. Trimming cost V 1 base and J 6 bases, with 20 bases left between them. CDR3 in DNA: TGTGCCAGCAGCGTAAGGGCTGCTCTACAGGGTGGCAATGAGCAGTTCTTC. It is translated as CASSVRAALQGGNEQFF.

V and J are TRBV7-2 and TRBJ1-5, with 7 positions matching TRBD1. The CDR3 is made up of 14 amino acids. Germline CDR1 is SGHTA and CDR2 is FQGNSA. The V gene end was trimmed by 3 bases and the J gene end by 2 bases; junction bases not matched to a gene: 1. In nucleotides, the CDR3 is TGTGCCAGCAGCTTTGACAGGGGCAATCAGCCCCAGCATTTT. It specifies CASSFDRGNQPQHF.

The V call is TRBV2, the J call TRBJ1-2; weak D call: TRBD1 (6 bases). Germline CDR1 and CDR2: SNHLY and FYNNEI. The CDR3 has 14 residues. V shed 3 bases and J shed 6 bases, with 14 bases lying between them. The CDR3, as DNA: TGTGCCAGCAGTGACAGGGGCTTCGCGGATGGCTACACCTTC. This translates into CASSDRGFADGYTF.

The J gene is TRBJ2-1, the V gene TRBV6-6; D gene unclear. Trimming left V 5 bases short and J 10 bases short, with 18 bases between. The CDR3 length is 14 residues. Germline V CDR1 and CDR2: MNHNY, SVGAGI (reference sequence). This CDR3 is CASSTRRVPAEQFF. In DNA form, the CDR3 reads TGTGCCAGCAGTACACGCCGGGTGCCGGCCGAGCAGTTCTTC.

The gene calls are TRBV5-8 and TRBJ2-6; D might be TRBD1 (6 bases). From germline, CDR1 is SGHTS and CDR2 YDEGEE. The CDR3 contains 16 residues. Trimming shortened V by 4 bases and J by 3 bases, and 14 bases separated the two germline ends. In DNA form, the CDR3 reads TGTGCCAGCAGCGGGGGCCAAGGGGTTGGGGCCAACGTCCTGACTTTC. This translates into CASSGGQGVGANVLTF. Complete variable domain (other parts from reference TRBV5-8 and TRBJ2-6): EAGVTQSPTHLIKTRGQQATLRCSPISGHTSVYWYQQALGLGLQFLLWYDEGEERNRGNFPPRFSGRQFPNYSSELNVNALELEDSALYLCASSGGQGVGANVLTFGAGSRLTVL.

The V gene is TRBV19, the J gene TRBJ1-6, with TRBD1 identical over 9 bases. CDR3 length: 13 amino acids. CDR1 and CDR2 (germline): LNHDA, SQIVND (reference sequence). V lost 7 bases and J lost 11; bases outside the gene matches: 6. For the CDR3, the DNA is TGTGCCAGTACGACTACAGGGGGCACACCCCTCCACTTT. It translates to CASTTTGGTPLHF.

The chain joins TRBV9 to TRBJ2-7; TRBD2 matches 8 bases. V was pared by 2 bases and J by 2 bases, with 3 bases of the junction left unmatched. CDR1 is SGDLS, CDR2 YYNGEE, per germline. The length of the CDR3 is 14 residues. CDR3 sequence: CASSVLAGTYEQYF. The CDR3 nucleotides are TGTGCCAGCAGCGTGTTAGCGGGAACCTACGAGCAGTACTTC.

To note about this clone: Other DNA sequences of this sample code for an identical CDR3. The rearrangement joins TRBV7-8 to TRBJ1-2; the D gene is possibly TRBD1 (6 bases). This CDR3 has 15 amino acids. Germline V gene data show CDR1 as SGHVS and CDR2 as FQNEAQ. V was cut by 1 base and J by 2 bases, with 11 bases left in between. The CDR3 nucleotides are TGTGCCAGCAGCTTAGAAGCGGGGGCCAACTATGGCTACACCTTC. The encoded protein is CASSLEAGANYGYTF. Combining the CDR3 with reference TRBV7-8 and TRBJ1-2 gives the whole variable domain GAGVSQSPRYKVAKRGQDVALRCDPISGHVSLFWYQQALGQGPEFLTYFQNEAQLDKSGLPSDRFFAERPEGSVSTLKIQRTQQEDSAVYLCASSLEAGANYGYTFGSGTRLTVV.

The V call is TRBV7-9, the J call TRBJ2-1; D uncertain. Per the germline V gene, CDR1 is SEHNR and CDR2 is FQNEAQ (reference sequence). The ends were cut back, 5 bases at V and 6 bases at J, with 8 bases in the middle. CDR3 length: 12 residues. The DNA of the CDR3 is TGTGCCAGCAGCATCGACTTCAATGAGCAGTTCTTC. It codes for CASSIDFNEQFF.

This clone was observed a few times. The rearrangement uses TRBV9 and TRBJ2-5, with TRBD1 identical over 8 bases. V lost 3 bases, J lost 5 bases, and 6 bases stayed unmatched. CDR1 SGDLS and CDR2 YYNGEE come from the germline V gene. The CDR3 runs to 14 residues. CDR3 protein: CASSAGQGWETQYF. The CDR3 DNA follows: TGTGCCAGCAGCGCAGGACAGGGTTGGGAGACCCAGTACTTC.

The chain uses TRBV29-1 and TRBJ1-4; TRBD1 aligns across 11 bases. CDR1 and CDR2 from the germline V gene are SQVTM and ANQGSEA. This CDR3 is 13 amino acids long. The V gene end was trimmed by 6 bases and the J gene end by 7 bases; junction bases not matched to a gene: 4. CDR3 bases: TGCAGCGTCCCGGGACAGGGGGGTGAAAAACTGTTTTTT. Its translation is CSVPGQGGEKLFF.

V and J are TRBV7-9 and TRBJ2-5; TRBD2 aligns across 10 bases. V dropped 5 bases and J dropped 4; count of bases not matched to a gene: 13. In germline, CDR1 is SEHNR, CDR2 FQNEAQ (reference sequence). The CDR3 loop spans 17 amino acids. This CDR3 is CASSAPGGLAGVETQYF. CDR3 nucleotides: TGTGCCAGCAGCGCCCCCGGAGGGCTAGCGGGAGTAGAGACCCAGTACTTC. The variable domain in full, with the rest retrieved from reference TRBV7-9 and TRBJ2-5, is DTGVSQNPRHKITKRGQNVTFRCDPISEHNRLYWYRQTLGQGPEFLTYFQNEAQLEKSRLLSDRFSAERPKGSFSTLEIQRTEQGDSAMYLCASSAPGGLAGVETQYFGPGTRLLVL.

V and J are TRBV5-1 and TRBJ2-3; tentatively, D is TRBD1 (5 bases). The V end was cut by 1 base, the J end by 6 bases, with 15 bases between. From germline, CDR1 is SGHRS and CDR2 YFSETQ. The CDR3 sequence is 15 residues long. The CDR3 DNA reads as TGCGCCAGCAGCTTGAGGGGAACTCTCCCGGATACGCAGTATTTT. This encodes CASSLRGTLPDTQYF.

This clone has only a few counts. The chain employs TRBV21-1 and TRBJ2-7; the table's D gene call, TRBD2, was not cross checked with the DNA. TRBV21-1 is reported as a pseudogene. There are 18 residues in the CDR3. The CDR3 nucleotides read TGTGCCAGCAGACTCCCTAGAACGGGGGGACTACAGCACTACGAGCAGTACTTC. It encodes CASRLPRTGGLQHYEQYF.

The chain is built from TRBV19 and TRBJ2-7, with 13 bases lining up with TRBD2. Looked up from germline, CDR1 is LNHDA and CDR2 is SQIVND (reference sequence). The CDR3 extends over 16 amino acids. V gave up 5 bases and J gave up 4 bases; unmatched junction bases: 8. The CDR3 sequence is CASSSLRTSGSYEQYF. CDR3 bases: TGTGCCAGTAGTTCGCTGCGGACTAGCGGGAGTTACGAGCAGTACTTC.

Only one count was recorded for this clone. The chain carries TRBV7-8 and TRBJ2-5; D is unresolved. CDR1 and CDR2 from the germline V gene are SGHVS and FQNEAQ. Trimming left V 3 bases short and J 1 base short, with 6 bases between. The CDR3 length is 13 residues. The CDR3 region is CASSFAGQETQYF. CDR3 DNA sequence: TGTGCCAGCAGCTTTGCAGGCCAAGAGACCCAGTACTTC.

The V call is TRBV6-6, the J call TRBJ2-7; D unclear. Trimming cost V 0 bases and J 6 bases, with 9 bases left between them. Germline V CDR1 and CDR2: MNHNY, SVGAGI (reference sequence). The CDR3 is made up of 13 amino acids. In DNA form, the CDR3 reads TGTGCCAGCAGTTACTCGATTTGGAGCGAGCAGTACTTC. Its translation: CASSYSIWSEQYF.

V usage is TRBV5-1 and J usage is TRBJ1-2; 9 bases are a match to TRBD1. The CDR3 sequence is 17 residues long. Germline V gene sequence: CDR1 SGHRS, CDR2 YFSETQ. V lost 0 bases to trimming and J lost 1 base; unmatched junction nucleotides: 7. The CDR3 nucleotides are TGCGCCAGCAGCTTGGGCACCGGGACAGGGCTTAACTATGGCTACACCTTC. This codes for CASSLGTGTGLNYGYTF.

This clone has only a few counts. The rearrangement joins TRBV9 to TRBJ1-2, with D maybe TRBD1 (5 bases). The CDR3 consists of 14 residues. CDR1 and CDR2 from the germline V gene are SGDLS and YYNGEE. V was cut by 0 bases and J by 4 bases, with 10 bases left in between. The CDR3 DNA is TGTGCCAGCAGCGTAGCTAGAGACAGCTATGGCTACACCTTC. Residues: CASSVARDSYGYTF.

V gene TRBV4-3 combines with J gene TRBJ1-5, with D maybe TRBD1 (5 bases). Between the trimmed V and J ends, which lost 0 bases and 2 bases, there was a span of 8 bases. The CDR3 sequence is 15 residues long. Looked up from germline, CDR1 is LGHNA and CDR2 is YSLEER. The CDR3 nucleotides are TGCGCCAGCAGCCAAGAACCAGGGCGCAATCAGCCCCAGCATTTT. It is translated as CASSQEPGRNQPQHF.

The J gene is TRBJ2-2, the V gene TRBV10-3; a possible D gene is TRBD1 (6 bases). This CDR3 is 14 amino acids long. V gave up 6 bases and J gave up 5 bases, with 13 bases separating them. Germline-derived CDR1 and CDR2 are ENHRY and SYGVKD. The CDR3 reads CAISNRDITGELFF. CDR3 bases: TGTGCCATCAGCAACCGGGACATTACCGGGGAGCTGTTTTTT.

The chain has TRBV6-1 and TRBJ1-2; the D gene is possibly TRBD1 (5 bases). In germline, CDR1 is MNHNS, CDR2 SASEGT. The V gene lost 4 bases and the J gene lost 3 bases, with 12 bases spanning the gap. The CDR3 spans 14 residues. The DNA for the CDR3 is TGTGCCAGCAGTGTAATGGGAGGGGACTATGGCTACACCTTC. Translated: CASSVMGGDYGYTF.

CDR3 sequence: CASRGLAEAYEQYF. The CDR3 nucleotides are TGTGCCAGCAGGGGACTAGCGGAAGCCTACGAGCAGTACTTC. This chain connects TRBV6-5 to TRBJ2-7, with 11 bases identical to TRBD2. After removal of 6 bases from V and 2 bases from J, the junction contained 3 bases not matched to a gene. CDR3 length: 14 amino acids. CDR1 MNHEY and CDR2 SVGAGI come from the germline V gene.